The 24 T cell receptor beta chains below all came from one sample that was sequenced in a study of T cell repertoires in ileal Crohn's disease. Profiled with immunoSEQ multiplex PCR; TCRdb holds only in-frame clones, not every one. Of 11,000 to 15,000 clones in the sample, around four fifths are singletons; the top ten hold roughly 20%. Sequenced material: ileal tissue. The receptors stem from an adult with Crohn's disease.

The chain links TRBV7-2 to TRBJ2-3; a possible D gene is TRBD2 (5 bases). V was shortened by 1 base and J by 6 bases, with 14 bases between the two germline ends. Germline-derived CDR1 and CDR2 are SGHTA and FQGNSA. The CDR3 length is 15 residues. CDR3 region: CASSLDRLALDTQYF. The CDR3 region has the DNA TGTGCCAGCAGCTTAGATCGGCTAGCCCTGGATACGCAGTATTTT.

The V call is TRBV18, the J call TRBJ2-3; TRBD2 matches at 13 bases. The CDR3 loop spans 19 amino acids. V dropped 3 bases and J dropped 2; count of bases not matched to a gene: 11. Germline CDR1 KGHSH, CDR2 LQKENI. The CDR3 nucleotides are TGTGCCAGCTCACCGTCGACTAGCGGGGGGACAGTTTACACAGATACGCAGTATTTT. Translated, it gives CASSPSTSGGTVYTDTQYF.

The table lists this clone with a few counts. The rearrangement joins TRBV27 to TRBJ2-1; 8 positions agree with TRBD2. J was trimmed by 7 bases and V by 0 bases; bases with no gene match: 8. The CDR3 length is 16 residues. Germline V gene data show CDR1 as MNHEY and CDR2 as SMNVEV (reference sequence). The CDR3 DNA reads TGTGCCAGCAGTTTATCGTGGGGTCCTAGCGGGAATGAGCAGTTCTTC. This encodes CASSLSWGPSGNEQFF.

This clone was seen only once. This likely comes from a read error, as the CDR3 has no conserved phenylalanine or tryptophan at its end. The DNA is left out, because the CDR3 cannot be placed on it with certainty; the CDR3 is given as TCRdb lists it. The rearrangement uses TRBV30 and TRBJ1-2; the listed D gene, TRBD1, was not tested against the DNA. Including both end residues, the CDR3 is 11 amino acids long. Germline CDR1 reads GTSNPN; CDR2 reads SVGIG (reference sequence). The CDR3 spells CAWSAQGAITL.

The chain links TRBV23-1 to TRBJ2-5; the D is unclear. Near its end, the DNA agrees better with TRBJ2-7, so the J call may be wrong. TRBV23-1 is an open reading frame, and its role is uncertain. This CDR3 has 12 residues. The CDR3 loop reads CASSQSCHEQYF. The CDR3, as DNA: TGCGCCAGCAGTCAATCGTGCCACGAGCAGTACTTC.

The CDR3 protein is CASSHEPGLAVNEQFF. CDR3 DNA sequence: TGCGCCAGCAGCCATGAACCGGGACTAGCGGTGAACGAGCAGTTCTTC. The chain joins TRBV4-1 to TRBJ2-1, with TRBD2 matching 11 bases. The V and J ends lost 3 bases and 10 bases, in that order; junction bases with no gene match: 11. Germline CDR1 MGHRA, CDR2 YSYEKL. The CDR3 length is 16 residues.

In its sample, this clone ranks as medium-sized (0.01 to 0.1%). The V and J genes are TRBV5-8 and TRBJ2-2; 10 nucleotides agree with TRBD2. CDR3 length equals 16 residues. Trimming took 5 bases from V and 5 from J; bases not matched to a gene: 9. The germline V gene has CDR1 SGHTS and CDR2 YDEGEE. In DNA form, the CDR3 reads TGTGCCAGCAGACACAGACCGGGACTAGCGACCGGGGAGCTGTTTTTT. It codes for CASRHRPGLATGELFF. The whole variable domain, filled in from reference TRBV5-8 and TRBJ2-2, reads EAGVTQSPTHLIKTRGQQATLRCSPISGHTSVYWYQQALGLGLQFLLWYDEGEERNRGNFPPRFSGRQFPNYSSELNVNALELEDSALYLCASRHRPGLATGELFFGEGSRLTVL.

This clone is deemed medium-sized (0.01 to 0.1%). The rearrangement uses TRBV12-5 and TRBJ1-1, with D perhaps TRBD1 (6 bases). The germline CDR1 and CDR2 sequences are LGHNT and FRNRAP. V lost 5 bases, J lost 6 bases, and 13 bases lay in between. The CDR3 runs 13 residues. The CDR3 region is CASGTAGAAEAFF. In DNA form, the CDR3 reads TGTGCTAGTGGTACGGCAGGGGCGGCTGAAGCTTTCTTT.

The J gene is TRBJ1-2, the V gene TRBV20-1; D gene ambiguous. Germline CDR1 is DFQATT and CDR2 is SNEGSKA (reference sequence). The CDR3 extends over 9 amino acids. Between the trimmed V and J ends, which lost 5 bases and 10 bases, there was a span of 8 bases. The CDR3 coding sequence is TGCAGTGCTTTGTTCTACTACACCTTC. Its protein product is CSALFYYTF.

The gene calls are TRBV19 and TRBJ2-2, with 7 bases aligning to TRBD2. Germline V lookup: CDR1 LNHDA, CDR2 SQIVND (reference sequence). This CDR3 region has 16 residues. Trimming at V came to 5 bases and at J to 5 bases, leaving 11 bases not matched to a gene. CDR3 amino acids: CASSPRLAGGTGELFF. In DNA form, the CDR3 reads TGTGCCAGTAGTCCTCGACTAGCCGGGGGAACCGGGGAGCTGTTTTTT.

This clone has a handful of counts. The rearrangement joins TRBV19 to TRBJ2-3, with 7 nucleotides matching TRBD2. Trimming cost V 3 bases and J 6 bases; bases outside gene matches: 21. The CDR3 length is 19 residues. The V gene's germline CDR1 is LNHDA and CDR2 SQIVND (reference sequence). This CDR3 is CASSIRGSGQRGGADTQYF. DNA for the CDR3: TGTGCCAGTAGTATCCGGGGAAGTGGGCAGCGGGGAGGGGCTGATACGCAGTATTTT.

The chain uses TRBV5-1 and TRBJ2-2, with TRBD1 as a possible D gene (5 bases). The CDR3 is 14 amino acids. Germline loops: CDR1 SGHRS, CDR2 YFSETQ. V lost 3 bases and J lost 1, with 7 bases in between. The CDR3 here is CASSWGVNTGELFF. CDR3 nucleotides: TGCGCCAGCAGCTGGGGCGTGAACACCGGGGAGCTGTTTTTT.

The V call is TRBV30, the J call TRBJ1-3, with D unresolved. The CDR3 totals 13 residues. Between the trimmed V and J ends, which lost 2 bases and 4 bases, there was a span of 9 bases. The germline V gene has CDR1 GTSNPN and CDR2 SVGIG (reference sequence). CDR3 nucleotides: TGTGCCTGGAGTCCGTTCTCCGGAAACACCATATATTTT. This codes for CAWSPFSGNTIYF.

This chain connects TRBV5-6 to TRBJ2-7; D may be TRBD1 (6 bases). Trimming stripped 4 bases from V and 3 bases from J, with 26 bases between. Looked up from germline, CDR1 is SGHDT and CDR2 is YYEEEE. CDR3 length equals 18 residues. CDR3 amino acids: CASSPIKDSAFSIYEQYF. CDR3 DNA: TGTGCCAGCAGCCCAATAAAGGACAGTGCTTTTTCCATCTACGAGCAGTACTTC.

This clone was picked up one time. The J gene is TRBJ2-4, the V gene TRBV19; 7 positions agree with TRBD1. Germline V lookup: CDR1 LNHDA, CDR2 SQIVND (reference sequence). Unmatched junction bases numbered 8, after V lost 4 bases and J lost 11 bases. There are 13 residues in the CDR3. The CDR3 sequence: CASSTKGDSLQYF. Written as DNA, the CDR3 is TGTGCCAGTAGTACAAAGGGGGACAGTCTTCAGTACTTC.

This chain links TRBV10-3 with TRBJ2-7; TRBD2 aligns across 10 bases. Germline CDR1 ENHRY, CDR2 SYGVKD. The CDR3 spans 14 residues. With V trimmed by 10 bases and J by 2 bases, 8 bases remained unmatched. The chain's CDR3 is CASLSGGKTYEQYF. CDR3 DNA: TGTGCCAGTCTTAGCGGGGGGAAGACCTACGAGCAGTACTTC.

The gene calls are TRBV5-1 and TRBJ1-2, with D uncertain. The CDR3 covers 14 residues. Trimming took off 0 bases at V and 6 bases at J, with 12 bases between the two ends. Germline lookup yields CDR1 SGHRS and CDR2 YFSETQ. Here the CDR3 DNA reads TGCGCCAGCAGCTTGGCCGGGAAGGGTAATGGCTACACCTTC. As protein: CASSLAGKGNGYTF.

This sequence joins TRBV7-6 and TRBJ1-4, with D possibly TRBD1 on 6 matching bases. CDR1 is SGHVS, CDR2 FNYEAQ, per germline. V lost 1 base and J lost 3, with 12 bases in between. CDR3 length equals 16 residues. CDR3 nucleotide sequence: TGTGCCAGCAGCTTAGAGGGGGGGACCTCTAATGAAAAACTGTTTTTT. Its protein is CASSLEGGTSNEKLFF.

V is TRBV7-2 and J is TRBJ2-3, with TRBD2 matching 7 bases. This CDR3 contains 15 residues. V trimming: 2 bases; J trimming: 8 bases; junction bases outside the gene matches: 10. Germline assignment: CDR1 SGHTA and CDR2 FQGNSA. CDR3 nucleotide sequence: TGTGCCAGCAGCTTACGGGGTCAGCCGGGGGGTACGCAGTATTTT. Protein product: CASSLRGQPGGTQYF.

CDR3 in DNA: TGTGCCAGCAGTTCCCTAGCGGGAGTCCAAGCCGGGGAGCTGTTTTTT. Encoded protein: CASSSLAGVQAGELFF. The chain links TRBV27 to TRBJ2-2; 10 bases match TRBD2. The ends lost 4 bases at V and 6 bases at J; junction bases unmatched: 8. This CDR3 has 16 residues. Germline V CDR1 and CDR2: MNHEY, SMNVEV (reference sequence).

V and J are TRBV6-5 and TRBJ2-5; 9 positions match TRBD1. V was pared by 7 bases and J by 5 bases, with 2 bases of the junction left unmatched. The CDR3 has 12 amino acids. Germline CDR1 MNHEY, CDR2 SVGAGI. CDR3: CASNTGGETQYF. The CDR3, as DNA: TGTGCCAGCAATACAGGGGGCGAGACCCAGTACTTC.

This clone was recorded only once. This chain connects TRBV6-6 to TRBJ1-1; 9 nucleotides align to TRBD1. Germline V gene sequence: CDR1 MNHNY, CDR2 SVGAGI (reference sequence). V lost 6 bases and J lost 1; bases outside the gene matches: 3. CDR3 length: 14 residues. DNA for the CDR3: TGTGCCAGCAGGGACAGGGGCGGGAACACTGAAGCTTTCTTT. Encoded protein: CASRDRGGNTEAFF.

This chain connects TRBV5-1 to TRBJ2-7; a possible D gene is TRBD2 (6 bases). The ends were cut back, 0 bases at V and 2 bases at J, with 12 bases in the middle. Germline CDR1 is SGHRS and CDR2 is YFSETQ. There are 15 residues in the CDR3. The CDR3 DNA follows: TGCGCCAGCAGCTTGGGTTCTAGCGACACCTACGAGCAGTACTTC. Protein sequence: CASSLGSSDTYEQYF.

The CDR3 spells CASSRDRVTGANVLTF. CDR3 nucleotide sequence: TGTGCCAGCAGCCGGGACAGGGTCACTGGGGCCAACGTCCTGACTTTC. The gene calls are TRBV5-6 and TRBJ2-6, with 9 bases lining up with TRBD1. The CDR3 loop spans 16 amino acids. V shed 4 bases, J shed 2 bases, and the junction held 4 bases outside the gene matches. Looked up from germline, CDR1 is SGHDT and CDR2 is YYEEEE.